The 14 T cell receptor beta chains in this list originate from one sample, sequenced in a study of PD-L1 blockade in urothelial cancer. The method was immunoSEQ multiplex PCR; TCRdb's version includes in-frame clones alone and lacks a portion of them. The data show 40,000 to 45,000 clones, 88% seen once. The sequencing here drew on PBMCs, taken around atezolizumab (anti-PD-L1) treatment. The receptors originated from a woman in her sixties or seventies with urothelial cancer.

The chain links TRBV7-2 to TRBJ2-3, with D possibly matching TRBD1 (6 bases). The CDR3 is made up of 15 amino acids. Looked up from germline, CDR1 is SGHTA and CDR2 is FQGNSA. Between the trimmed V and J ends, which lost 5 bases and 2 bases, there was a span of 14 bases. In DNA form, the CDR3 reads TGTGCCAGCAGCCCAGGGCTGGGGGCCACAGATACGCAGTATTTT. Its translation: CASSPGLGATDTQYF.

V is TRBV9 and J is TRBJ2-1, with D possibly matching TRBD1 (5 bases). The V gene's germline CDR1 is SGDLS and CDR2 YYNGEE. V was clipped by 0 bases and J by 4 bases, with 8 bases between them. The CDR3 runs to 14 residues. CDR3 sequence: CASSVGQTYNEQFF. The CDR3 bases are TGTGCCAGCAGCGTAGGACAGACATACAATGAGCAGTTCTTC. The full variable domain, its missing parts supplied by reference TRBV9 and TRBJ2-1, is DSGVTQTPKHLITATGQRVTLRCSPRSGDLSVYWYQQSLDQGLQFLIQYYNGEERAKGNILERFSAQQFPDLHSELNLSSLELGDSALYFCASSVGQTYNEQFFGPGTRLTVL.

J is TRBJ1-1 and V is TRBV5-4; 8 nucleotides agree with TRBD1. The germline V gene has CDR1 SGHNT and CDR2 YYREEE (reference sequence). This CDR3 contains 12 residues. Germline trimming cut 5 bases from V and 7 bases from J; bases unmatched to any gene: 4. The CDR3 bases are TGTGCCAGCAGTCCGACAGGGGATGAAGCTTTCTTT. Residues: CASSPTGDEAFF.

This clone was observed a single time. This chain connects TRBV7-9 to TRBJ2-7; 8 bases align to TRBD2. Germline lookup yields CDR1 SEHNR and CDR2 FQNEAQ (reference sequence). The CDR3 length is 15 residues. The junction had 14 bases not matched to a gene; V was cut back by 5 bases and J by 8 bases. This CDR3 is CASSPEISGEYQQYF. The CDR3 DNA reads TGTGCCAGCAGCCCCGAGATTAGCGGGGAATATCAGCAGTACTTC.

The chain combines TRBV5-1 with TRBJ1-1, with D possibly matching TRBD1 (6 bases). Trimming took 1 base from V and 6 from J, leaving 16 bases between them. Looked up from germline, CDR1 is SGHRS and CDR2 is YFSETQ. CDR3 size: 15 residues. CDR3 sequence reads: CASSLLTGSIAEAFF. The DNA of the CDR3 is TGCGCCAGCAGCTTGCTAACAGGGAGTATCGCTGAAGCTTTCTTT.

This clone has more than one count but fewer than ten. The rearrangement links TRBV7-9 to TRBJ1-3; 7 bases are a match to TRBD1. Looked up from germline, CDR1 is SEHNR and CDR2 is FQNEAQ (reference sequence). This CDR3 spans 14 amino acids. V lost 4 bases and J lost 4; bases outside the gene matches: 4. The CDR3 DNA is TGTGCCAGCAGCTATGGACAGGCAGGAAACACCATATATTTT. It translates to CASSYGQAGNTIYF.

CDR3 DNA sequence: TGTGCCAGCAGCCGACGGACTAGCGGGAGCTCTCTCCCAGATACGCAGTATTTT. Protein: CASSRRTSGSSLPDTQYF. The V gene is TRBV5-8, the J gene TRBJ2-3, with 13 bases fitting TRBD2. V lost 4 bases to trimming and J lost 4 bases; unmatched junction nucleotides: 12. The CDR3 sequence is 18 residues long. Per germline, CDR1 SGHTS and CDR2 YDEGEE.

V usage is TRBV5-4 and J usage is TRBJ2-7; 9 positions match TRBD2. The junction had 13 bases not matched to a gene; V was cut back by 3 bases and J by 3 bases. This CDR3 comprises 17 residues. Germline CDR1 is SGHNT and CDR2 is YYREEE (reference sequence). Here the CDR3 reads CASSSQRLAGAGYEQYF. The CDR3 DNA sequence: TGTGCCAGCAGCTCCCAACGTTTAGCGGGAGCGGGCTACGAGCAGTACTTC.

The chain links TRBV15 to TRBJ2-5, with 14 bases fitting TRBD2. The CDR3 has 18 residues. The ends lost 0 bases at V and 2 bases at J; junction bases unmatched: 5. Germline assignment: CDR1 LNHNV and CDR2 YYDKDF (reference sequence). The CDR3: CATSRDMGLAGDQETQYF. The CDR3 coding sequence is TGTGCCACCAGCAGAGATATGGGACTAGCGGGGGATCAAGAGACCCAGTACTTC.

This clone appeared a few times. V gene TRBV10-3 combines with J gene TRBJ2-7, with D tentatively TRBD1 (6 bases). The CDR3 length is 16 residues. Trimming took 5 bases from V and 1 from J, leaving 18 bases between them. Germline values: CDR1 ENHRY, CDR2 SYGVKD. CDR3 loop: CAISPLRFTGSYEQYF. The CDR3 bases are TGTGCCATCAGTCCGCTTCGTTTCACAGGGTCCTACGAGCAGTACTTC.

This sequence joins TRBV19 and TRBJ1-3; 7 bases agree with TRBD1. The CDR3 totals 16 residues. Germline assignment: CDR1 LNHDA and CDR2 SQIVND (reference sequence). J lost 4 bases, V lost 3 bases, and 9 bases had no gene match. The CDR3 bases are TGTGCCAGTAGTATCTCCGACAGGGTTACAGGAAACACCATATATTTT. This encodes CASSISDRVTGNTIYF.

J is TRBJ2-3 and V is TRBV19; TRBD2 matches 8 bases. The CDR3 spans 15 residues. Germline V gene lookup returns CDR1 LNHDA and CDR2 SQIVND (reference sequence). Trimming took 3 bases from V and 5 from J; bases not matched to a gene: 7. For the CDR3, the DNA is TGTGCCAGTAGTATGGGGGGACTAGGCGGAGATACGCAGTATTTT. Amino acid sequence: CASSMGGLGGDTQYF.

In this sample, this clone turned up once. The V call is TRBV7-2, the J call TRBJ2-5, with a weak D call TRBD2 (6 bases). The ends were cut back, 2 bases at V and 4 bases at J, with 14 bases in the middle. Germline V gene data show CDR1 as SGHTA and CDR2 as FQGNSA. This CDR3 contains 15 residues. The CDR3 coding sequence is TGTGCCAGCAGCTTATCTAGCGACCGGGGAGAGACCCAGTACTTC. Translation: CASSLSSDRGETQYF.

The chain carries TRBV2 and TRBJ2-7; possible D gene TRBD1, 5 bases. Germline values: CDR1 SNHLY, CDR2 FYNNEI. This CDR3 contains 13 residues. V shed 1 base and J shed 9 bases, with 13 bases lying between them. The CDR3 region has the DNA TGTGCCAGCAGTGAAGAACCCAGGGTCTCGCAGTACTTC. This codes for CASSEEPRVSQYF.